Below are 3 T cell receptor beta chains sequenced from a single sample in a study of blood T cell repertoires in COVID-19. Sequenced by immunoSEQ multiplex PCR; TCRdb stores in-frame clones only, minus some. The table lists 200,000 to 300,000 clones, roughly 80% of them singletons. Input material: peripheral blood. The receptors come from a woman aged 60-75 years with active or convalescent COVID-19.

This CDR3 reads CASSIGPGQGANYEQYF. CDR3 DNA: TGTGCCAGTAGTATAGGCCCGGGACAGGGGGCGAACTACGAGCAGTACTTC. This chain links TRBV19 with TRBJ2-7; 12 nucleotides match TRBD1. Trimming removed 1 base from V and 3 bases from J; junction bases left unmatched: 7. CDR1 is LNHDA and CDR2 is SQIVND in the germline V gene (reference sequence). The CDR3 covers 17 residues.

The chain carries TRBV5-1 and TRBJ2-5; possibly TRBD2 for D (6 bases). The germline gives CDR1 SGHRS, CDR2 YFSETQ. V lost 1 base to trimming and J lost 3 bases, with 7 bases between them. The CDR3 is 13 amino acids. DNA of the CDR3: TGCGCCAGCAGCTTGTGGGGGGAAGAGACCCAGTACTTC. Residues: CASSLWGEETQYF.

The chain couples TRBV7-2 to TRBJ1-1, with a tentative D call TRBD1 (5 bases). This CDR3 has 16 amino acids. Trimming took 4 bases from V and 0 from J, leaving 15 bases between them. Per the germline V gene, CDR1 is SGHTA and CDR2 is FQGNSA. As DNA, the CDR3 is TGTGCCAGCAGCTGGACGGGGGGTTATATGAACACTGAAGCTTTCTTT. This codes for CASSWTGGYMNTEAFF.